This entry features one T cell receptor (beta chain) sequence. Its antigen is not known. These data belong to a study of Ad26.COV2.S vaccination and SARS-CoV-2 variants. Study-wide results and limits: There was a possibility that the TCR breadth and depth analyses underestimated total T cell responses. Participants given vaccine showed non-spike TCR breadth similar to that of placebo recipients. Spike-specific responses of CD8+ and CD4+ T cells were reported to display substantial breadth after vaccination.

The V end was cut by 1 base, the J end by 7 bases, with 13 bases between. The CDR3 loop spans 14 amino acids. Germline loops: CDR1 SGHVS, CDR2 FQNEAQ. Libraries were prepared by immunoSEQ multiplex PCR; TCRdb keeps only in-frame clonotypes and omits some of them. The sample lists fewer than 150,000 clones, about nine tenths occurring once. This material consisted of peripheral blood, taken after recovery from COVID-19. The origin of this receptor is a human donor who had recovered from COVID-19. The chain joins TRBV7-8 to TRBJ1-2; D is unclear. The CDR3 protein is CASSLDSGSGGYTF. The CDR3 nucleotides read TGTGCCAGCAGCTTAGACTCCGGTTCGGGTGGCTACACCTTC.